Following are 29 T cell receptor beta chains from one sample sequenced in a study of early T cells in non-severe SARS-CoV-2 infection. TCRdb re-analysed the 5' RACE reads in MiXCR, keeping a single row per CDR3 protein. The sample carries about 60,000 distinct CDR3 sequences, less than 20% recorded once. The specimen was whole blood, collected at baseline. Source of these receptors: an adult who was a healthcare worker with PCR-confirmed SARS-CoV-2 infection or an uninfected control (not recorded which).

The CDR3 DNA sequence: TGTGCCAGCAGCTTAGAAGGCAGCTACTCCTACAATGAGCAGTTCTTC. It translates to CASSLEGSYSYNEQFF. The chain uses TRBV7-8 and TRBJ2-1; D unresolved. In germline, CDR1 is SGHVS, CDR2 FQNEAQ. This CDR3 spans 16 amino acids. V was clipped by 1 base and J by 0 bases, with 10 bases between them.

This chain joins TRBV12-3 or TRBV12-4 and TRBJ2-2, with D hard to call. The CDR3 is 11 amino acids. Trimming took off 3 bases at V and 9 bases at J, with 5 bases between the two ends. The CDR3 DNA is TGTGCCAGCAGTTTGGGATGGGAGCTGTTTTTT. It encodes CASSLGWELFF.

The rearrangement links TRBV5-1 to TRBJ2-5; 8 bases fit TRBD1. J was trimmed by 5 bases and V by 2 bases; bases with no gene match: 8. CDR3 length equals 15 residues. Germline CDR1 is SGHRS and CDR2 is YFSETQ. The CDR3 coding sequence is TGCGCCAGCAGCTTCCTATCGACAGGGGCCGAGACCCAGTACTTC. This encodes CASSFLSTGAETQYF.

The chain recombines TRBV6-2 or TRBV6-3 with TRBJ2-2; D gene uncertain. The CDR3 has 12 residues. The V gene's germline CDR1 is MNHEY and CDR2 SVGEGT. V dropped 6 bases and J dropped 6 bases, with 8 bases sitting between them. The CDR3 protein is CASSQRSGELFF. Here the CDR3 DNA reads TGTGCCAGCAGCCAGCGTTCCGGGGAGCTGTTTTTT.

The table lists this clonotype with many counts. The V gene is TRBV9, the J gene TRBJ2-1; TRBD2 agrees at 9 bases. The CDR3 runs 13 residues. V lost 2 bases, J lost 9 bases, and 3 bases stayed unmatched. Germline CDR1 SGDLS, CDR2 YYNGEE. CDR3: CASSVVLAGEQFF. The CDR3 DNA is TGTGCCAGCAGCGTGGTACTAGCGGGTGAGCAGTTCTTC.

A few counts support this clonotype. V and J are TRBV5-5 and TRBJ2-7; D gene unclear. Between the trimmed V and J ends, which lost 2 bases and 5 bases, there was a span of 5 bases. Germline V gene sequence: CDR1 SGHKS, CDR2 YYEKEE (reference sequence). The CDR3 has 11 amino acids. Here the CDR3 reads CASSLGHEQYF. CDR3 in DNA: TGTGCCAGCAGCTTAGGGCACGAGCAGTACTTC.

The CDR3 bases are TGTGCCAGCAGCCAAATTGGTACAGGCACTGAAGCTTTCTTT. It yields the protein CASSQIGTGTEAFF. The chain employs TRBV6-6 and TRBJ1-1; possible D gene TRBD1, 5 bases. Trimming took off 6 bases at V and 4 bases at J, with 15 bases between the two ends. Germline CDR1 reads MNHNY; CDR2 reads SVGAGI (reference sequence). The CDR3 is 14 amino acids.

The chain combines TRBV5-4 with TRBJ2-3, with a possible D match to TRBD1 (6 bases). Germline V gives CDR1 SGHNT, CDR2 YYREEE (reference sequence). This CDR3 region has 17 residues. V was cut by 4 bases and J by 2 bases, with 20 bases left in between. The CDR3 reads CASSLGQGLIYTDTQYF. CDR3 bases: TGTGCCAGCAGCCTGGGCCAGGGGCTAATATACACAGATACGCAGTATTTT.

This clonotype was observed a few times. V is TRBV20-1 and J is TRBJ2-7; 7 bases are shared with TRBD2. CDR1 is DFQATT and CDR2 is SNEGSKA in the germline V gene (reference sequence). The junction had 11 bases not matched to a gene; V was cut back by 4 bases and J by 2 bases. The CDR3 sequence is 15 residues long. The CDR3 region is CSATPLLAQPYEQYF. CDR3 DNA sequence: TGCAGTGCTACGCCCTTACTAGCGCAACCCTACGAGCAGTACTTC.

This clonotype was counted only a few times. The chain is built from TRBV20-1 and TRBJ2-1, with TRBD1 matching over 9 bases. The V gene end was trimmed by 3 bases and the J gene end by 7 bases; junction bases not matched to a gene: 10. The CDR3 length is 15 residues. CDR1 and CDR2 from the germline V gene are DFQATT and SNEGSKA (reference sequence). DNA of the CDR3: TGCAGTGCTAGGGGAGCCGGGACAGGGAATAATGAGCAGTTCTTC. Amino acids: CSARGAGTGNNEQFF.

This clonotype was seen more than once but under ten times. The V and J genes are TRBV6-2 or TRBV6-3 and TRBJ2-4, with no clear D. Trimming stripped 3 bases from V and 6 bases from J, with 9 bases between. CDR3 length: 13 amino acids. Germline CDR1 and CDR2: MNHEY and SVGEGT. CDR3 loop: CASSYSPINIQYF. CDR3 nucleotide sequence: TGTGCCAGCAGTTATTCCCCTATAAACATTCAGTACTTC.

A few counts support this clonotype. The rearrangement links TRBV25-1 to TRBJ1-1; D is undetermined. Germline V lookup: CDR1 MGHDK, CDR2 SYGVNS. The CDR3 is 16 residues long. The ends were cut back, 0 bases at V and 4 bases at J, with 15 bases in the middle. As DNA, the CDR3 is TGTGCCAGCAGTGAATACTCCAGGCATAGTGTCACTGAAGCTTTCTTT. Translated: CASSEYSRHSVTEAFF.

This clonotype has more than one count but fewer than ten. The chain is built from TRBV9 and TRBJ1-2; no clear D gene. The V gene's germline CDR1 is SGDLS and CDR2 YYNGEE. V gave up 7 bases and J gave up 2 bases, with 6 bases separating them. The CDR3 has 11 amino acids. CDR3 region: CASGENYGYTF. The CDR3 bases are TGTGCCAGCGGAGAGAACTATGGCTACACCTTC.

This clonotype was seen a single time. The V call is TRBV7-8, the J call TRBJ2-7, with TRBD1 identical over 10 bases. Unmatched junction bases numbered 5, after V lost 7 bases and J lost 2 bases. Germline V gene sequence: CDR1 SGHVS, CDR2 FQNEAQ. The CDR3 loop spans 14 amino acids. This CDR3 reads CASTLGTGAYEQYF. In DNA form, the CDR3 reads TGTGCCAGCACCCTTGGGACAGGGGCCTACGAGCAGTACTTC.

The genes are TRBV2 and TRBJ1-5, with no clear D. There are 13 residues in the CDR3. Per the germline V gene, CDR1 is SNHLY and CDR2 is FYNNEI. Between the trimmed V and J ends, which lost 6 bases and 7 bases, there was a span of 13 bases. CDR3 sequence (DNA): TGTGCCAGCAGCACCACGTGGATACAGCCCCAGCATTTT. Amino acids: CASSTTWIQPQHF. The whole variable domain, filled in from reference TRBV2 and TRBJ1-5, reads EPEVTQTPSHQVTQMGQEVILRCVPISNHLYFYWYRQILGQKVEFLVSFYNNEISEKSEIFDDQFSVERPDGSNFTLKIRSTKLEDSAMYFCASSTTWIQPQHFGDGTRLSIL.

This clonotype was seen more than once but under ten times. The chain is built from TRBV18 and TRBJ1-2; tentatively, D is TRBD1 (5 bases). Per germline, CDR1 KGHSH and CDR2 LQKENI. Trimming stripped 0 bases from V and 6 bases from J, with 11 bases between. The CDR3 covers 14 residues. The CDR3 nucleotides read TGTGCCAGCTCACCACCCGTAGGGGTCGATGGCTACACCTTC. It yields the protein CASSPPVGVDGYTF.

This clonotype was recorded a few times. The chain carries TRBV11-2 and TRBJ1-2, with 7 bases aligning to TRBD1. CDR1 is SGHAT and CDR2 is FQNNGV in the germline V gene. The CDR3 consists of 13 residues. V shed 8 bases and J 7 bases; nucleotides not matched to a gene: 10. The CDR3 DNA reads TGTGCCAGCCGGGGAACAGGGGTTTTTGGCTACACCTTC. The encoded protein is CASRGTGVFGYTF.

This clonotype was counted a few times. Here the CDR3 reads CASSADSSTSGANVLTF. The CDR3 DNA is TGCGCCAGCAGCGCGGACAGCTCAACCTCTGGGGCCAACGTCCTGACTTTC. V gene TRBV5-1 combines with J gene TRBJ2-6; weak D call: TRBD1 (6 bases). The V and J ends lost 4 bases and 0 bases respectively, with 14 bases between them. Germline CDR1 and CDR2: SGHRS and YFSETQ. This CDR3 has 17 amino acids.

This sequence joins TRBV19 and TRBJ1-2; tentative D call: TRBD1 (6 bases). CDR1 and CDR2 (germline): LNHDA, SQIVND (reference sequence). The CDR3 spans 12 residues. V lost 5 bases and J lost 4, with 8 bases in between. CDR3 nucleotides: TGTGCCAGTAGTTCAGGGGTCTATGGCTACACCTTC. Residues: CASSSGVYGYTF.

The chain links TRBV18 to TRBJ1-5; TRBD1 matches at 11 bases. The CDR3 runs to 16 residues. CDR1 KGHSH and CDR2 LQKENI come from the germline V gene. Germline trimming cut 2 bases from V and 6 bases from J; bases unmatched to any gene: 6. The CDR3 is CASSPTDRGRGQPQHF. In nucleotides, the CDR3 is TGTGCCAGCTCACCAACGGACAGGGGGCGAGGTCAGCCCCAGCATTTT.

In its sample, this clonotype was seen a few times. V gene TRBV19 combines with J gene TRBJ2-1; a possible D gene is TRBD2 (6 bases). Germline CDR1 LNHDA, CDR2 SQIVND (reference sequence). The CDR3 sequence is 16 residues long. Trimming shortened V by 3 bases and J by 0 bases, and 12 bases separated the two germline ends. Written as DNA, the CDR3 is TGTGCCAGTAGTATGCTCGGAGGGGACTCCTACAATGAGCAGTTCTTC. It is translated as CASSMLGGDSYNEQFF.

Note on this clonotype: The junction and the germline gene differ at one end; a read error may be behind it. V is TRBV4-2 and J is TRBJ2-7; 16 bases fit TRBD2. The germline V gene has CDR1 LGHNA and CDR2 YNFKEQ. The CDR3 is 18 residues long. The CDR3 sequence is CASSQSLGAQGLAGGPDF. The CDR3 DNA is TGTGCCAGCAGCCAATCCTTAGGGGCCCAGGGACTAGCGGGAGGGCCGGACTTC.

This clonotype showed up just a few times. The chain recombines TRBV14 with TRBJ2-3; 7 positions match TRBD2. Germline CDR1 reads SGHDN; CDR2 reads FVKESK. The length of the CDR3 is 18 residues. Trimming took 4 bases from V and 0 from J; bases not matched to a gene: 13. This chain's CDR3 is CASSRFGGRGSSTDTQYF. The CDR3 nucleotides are TGTGCCAGCAGCCGATTCGGGGGGAGAGGATCTAGCACAGATACGCAGTATTTT.

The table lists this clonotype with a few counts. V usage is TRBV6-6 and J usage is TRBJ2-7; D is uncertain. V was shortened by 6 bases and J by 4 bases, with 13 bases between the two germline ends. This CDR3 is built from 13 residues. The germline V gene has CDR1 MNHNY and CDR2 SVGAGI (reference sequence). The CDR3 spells CASRAQTTYEQYF. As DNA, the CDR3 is TGTGCCAGCAGAGCGCAGACAACTTACGAGCAGTACTTC.

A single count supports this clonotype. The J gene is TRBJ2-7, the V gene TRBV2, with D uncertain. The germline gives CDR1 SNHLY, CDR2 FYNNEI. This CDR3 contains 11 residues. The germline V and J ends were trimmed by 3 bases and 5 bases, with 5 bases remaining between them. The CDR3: CASSDTHEQYF. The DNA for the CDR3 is TGTGCCAGCAGTGATACCCACGAGCAGTACTTC. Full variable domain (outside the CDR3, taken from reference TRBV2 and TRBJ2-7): EPEVTQTPSHQVTQMGQEVILRCVPISNHLYFYWYRQILGQKVEFLVSFYNNEISEKSEIFDDQFSVERPDGSNFTLKIRSTKLEDSAMYFCASSDTHEQYFGPGTRLTVT.

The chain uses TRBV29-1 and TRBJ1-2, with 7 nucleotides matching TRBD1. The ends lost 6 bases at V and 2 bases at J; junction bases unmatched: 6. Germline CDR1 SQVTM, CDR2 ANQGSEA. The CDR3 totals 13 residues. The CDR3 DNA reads TGCAGCGTCGAGGACAGGAAAAACTATGGCTACACCTTC. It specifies CSVEDRKNYGYTF.

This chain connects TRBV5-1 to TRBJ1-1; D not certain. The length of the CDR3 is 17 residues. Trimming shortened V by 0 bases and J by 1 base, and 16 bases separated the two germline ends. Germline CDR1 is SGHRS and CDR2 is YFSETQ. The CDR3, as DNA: TGCGCCAGCAGCTTGGTTGTCTTTGGTGGTGCGAACACTGAAGCTTTCTTT. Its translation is CASSLVVFGGANTEAFF.

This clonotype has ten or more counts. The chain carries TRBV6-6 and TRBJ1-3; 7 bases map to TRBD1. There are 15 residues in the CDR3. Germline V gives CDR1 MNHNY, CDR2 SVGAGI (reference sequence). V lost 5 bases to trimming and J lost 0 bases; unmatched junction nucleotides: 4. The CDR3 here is CASSRTGTSGNTIYF. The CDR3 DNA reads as TGTGCCAGCAGTCGGACAGGAACCTCTGGAAACACCATATATTTT.

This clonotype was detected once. Here the CDR3 reads CASSLGDRDNEKLFF. The CDR3 region has the DNA TGTGCCAGCAGCTTAGGTGACAGGGATAATGAAAAACTGTTTTTT. V usage is TRBV11-2 and J usage is TRBJ1-4; 7 nucleotides align to TRBD1. V lost 1 base and J lost 4; bases outside the gene matches: 3. The germline gives CDR1 SGHAT, CDR2 FQNNGV. The CDR3 is 15 residues long.